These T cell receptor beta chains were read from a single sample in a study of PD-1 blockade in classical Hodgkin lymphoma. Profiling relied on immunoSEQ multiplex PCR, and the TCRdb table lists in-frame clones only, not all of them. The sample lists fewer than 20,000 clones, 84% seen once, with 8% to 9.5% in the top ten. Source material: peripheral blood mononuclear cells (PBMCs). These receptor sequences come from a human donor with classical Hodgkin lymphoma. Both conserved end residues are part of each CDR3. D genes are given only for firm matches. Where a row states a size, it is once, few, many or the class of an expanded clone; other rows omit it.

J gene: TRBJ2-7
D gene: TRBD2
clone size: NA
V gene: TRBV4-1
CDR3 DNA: TGCGCCAGCAGCCCTACCTCTAGCGGCGCCTACGAGCAGTACTTC
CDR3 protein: CASSPTSSGAYEQYF

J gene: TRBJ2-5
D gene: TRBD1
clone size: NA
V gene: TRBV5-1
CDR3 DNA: TGCGCCAGCAGCTTGGTGGGACAGATCCAAGAGACCCAGTACTTC
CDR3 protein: CASSLVGQIQETQYF

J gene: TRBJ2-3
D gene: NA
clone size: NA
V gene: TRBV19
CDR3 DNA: TGTAACCCCACCTTTCACACGGGGGCCAACCGCAGAGAAACAGATACGCAGTATTTT
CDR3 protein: CNPTFHTGANRRETDTQYF

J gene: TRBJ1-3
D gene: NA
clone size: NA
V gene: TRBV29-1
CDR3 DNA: TGCAGCGTCGTTTCGGGGTGGACCTCTGGAAACACCATATATTTT
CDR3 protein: CSVVSGWTSGNTIYF

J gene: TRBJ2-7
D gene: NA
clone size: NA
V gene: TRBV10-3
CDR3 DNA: TGTGCCATCAGTAGGGACGCGACTTCCTACGAGCAGTACTTC
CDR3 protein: CAISRDATSYEQYF

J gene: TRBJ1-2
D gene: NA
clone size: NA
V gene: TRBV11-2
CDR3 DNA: TGTGCCAGCAGCCCCGGGAGGAAGGATAGCTATGGCTACACCTTC
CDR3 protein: CASSPGRKDSYGYTF

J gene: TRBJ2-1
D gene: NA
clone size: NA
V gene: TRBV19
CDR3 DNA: TGTGCCAGTAGTATAGATGCCCATGGGAATGAGCAGTTCTTC
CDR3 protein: CASSIDAHGNEQFF

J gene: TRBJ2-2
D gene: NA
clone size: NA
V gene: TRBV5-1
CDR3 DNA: TGCGCCAGCAGTTCACGCGGGACAGTAAACACCGGGGAGCTGTTTTTT
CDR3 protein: CASSSRGTVNTGELFF

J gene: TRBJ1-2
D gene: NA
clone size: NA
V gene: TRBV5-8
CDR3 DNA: TGTGCCAGCAGATCTGGGCTGAACTATGGCTACACCTTC
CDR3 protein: CASRSGLNYGYTF

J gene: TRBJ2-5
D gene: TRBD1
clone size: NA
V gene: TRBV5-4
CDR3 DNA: TGTGCCAGCAGCCGGACAGGGGGTTTAGAGACCCAGTACTTC
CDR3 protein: CASSRTGGLETQYF

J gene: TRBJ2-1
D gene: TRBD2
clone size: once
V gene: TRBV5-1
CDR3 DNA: TGCGCCAGCAGCTTTAATAGCGGGAGTCTTATGGGCAATGAGCAGTTCTTC
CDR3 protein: CASSFNSGSLMGNEQFF

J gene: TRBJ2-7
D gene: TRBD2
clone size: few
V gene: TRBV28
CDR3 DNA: TGTGCCAGCAGTTTTCGGACTAGCGGGAGTTGGGGGTACGAGCAGTACTTC
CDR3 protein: CASSFRTSGSWGYEQYF

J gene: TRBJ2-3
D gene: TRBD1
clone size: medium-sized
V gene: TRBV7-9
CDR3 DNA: TGTGCCAGCAGCAAACTCGACGAAGGGGGCGCAGATACGCAGTATTTT
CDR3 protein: CASSKLDEGGADTQYF

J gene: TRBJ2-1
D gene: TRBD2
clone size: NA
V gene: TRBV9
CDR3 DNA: TGTGCCAGCAGCAAAGGACTAGCGGGAGGGCCACACAATGAGCAGTTCTTC
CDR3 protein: CASSKGLAGGPHNEQFF